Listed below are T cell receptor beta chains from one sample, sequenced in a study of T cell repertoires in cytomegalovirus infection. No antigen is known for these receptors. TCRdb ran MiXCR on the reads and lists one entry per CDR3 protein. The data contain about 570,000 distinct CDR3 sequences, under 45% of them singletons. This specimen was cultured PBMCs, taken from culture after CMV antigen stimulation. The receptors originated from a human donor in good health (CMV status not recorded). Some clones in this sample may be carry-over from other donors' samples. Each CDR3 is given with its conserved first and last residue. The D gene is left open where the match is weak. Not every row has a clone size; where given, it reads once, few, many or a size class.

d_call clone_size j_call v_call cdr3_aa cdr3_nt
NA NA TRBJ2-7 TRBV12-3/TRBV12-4 CASSLKLGAEQYF TGTGCCAGCAGTTTAAAGCTAGGCGCCGAGCAGTACTTC
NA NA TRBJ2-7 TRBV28 CASSYPGPVYEQYF TGTGCCAGCAGTTATCCAGGGCCGGTATACGAGCAGTACTTC
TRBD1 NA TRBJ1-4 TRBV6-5 CASSRGQSNEKLFF TGTGCCAGCTCAAGGGGACAGTCGAATGAAAAACTGTTTTTT
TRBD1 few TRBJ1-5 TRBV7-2 CASSSLGTGLGQPQHF TGTGCCAGCAGCTCACTAGGGACAGGGCTGGGGCAGCCCCAGCATTTT
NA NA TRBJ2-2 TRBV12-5 CASGLVSGTLTGELFF TGTGCTAGTGGTTTGGTCTCCGGGACGCTGACCGGGGAGCTGTTTTTT
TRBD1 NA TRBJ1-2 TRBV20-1 CSARGTGPRNYGYTF TGCAGTGCTAGGGGGACAGGACCAAGAAACTATGGCTACACCTTC
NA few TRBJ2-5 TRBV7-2 CASSLRSYETQYF TGTGCCAGCAGCTTACGTAGTTACGAGACCCAGTACTTC
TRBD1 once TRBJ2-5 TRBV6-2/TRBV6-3 CASRRQGGGETQYF TGTGCCAGCAGGAGACAGGGTGGGGGAGAGACCCAGTACTTC
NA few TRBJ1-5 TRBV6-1 CASSEFTALGPQHF TGTGCCAGCAGTGAATTCACAGCCCTGGGGCCCCAGCATTTT
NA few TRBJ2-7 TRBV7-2 CASRGGRSEGAYEQYF TGTGCCAGCAGGGGAGGACGATCGGAGGGGGCGTACGAGCAGTACTTC
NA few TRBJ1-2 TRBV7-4 CASSFDGYTF TGTGCCAGCAGCTTCGATGGCTACACCTTC
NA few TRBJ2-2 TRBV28 CASSLKAFNRANTGELFF TGTGCCAGCAGTTTAAAGGCCTTCAATAGGGCGAACACCGGGGAGCTGTTTTTT
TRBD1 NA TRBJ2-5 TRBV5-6 CASSSGTGGLQETQYF TGTGCCAGCAGCTCCGGGACAGGGGGCCTACAAGAGACCCAGTACTTC
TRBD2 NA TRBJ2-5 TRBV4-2 CASSQDGSGGIRETQYF TGTGCCAGCAGCCAAGATGGGAGCGGGGGGATCCGGGAGACCCAGTACTTC
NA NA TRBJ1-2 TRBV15 CATSRDAFSAYGYTF TGTGCCACCAGCAGAGATGCCTTCTCAGCCTATGGCTACACCTTC
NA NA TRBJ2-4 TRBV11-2 CASSSLRLRGVENIQYF TGTGCCAGCAGCTCCCTGAGGCTCAGAGGGGTCGAAAACATTCAGTACTTC
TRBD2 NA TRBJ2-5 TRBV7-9 CASSPGLATQETQYF TGTGCCAGCAGCCCGGGACTAGCGACACAAGAGACCCAGTACTTC
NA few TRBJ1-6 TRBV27 CASTSTINSPLHF TGTGCCAGCACCTCCACAATTAATTCACCCCTCCACTTT
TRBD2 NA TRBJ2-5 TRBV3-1 CASSRITSGQYQETQYF TGTGCCAGCAGCCGAATAACTAGCGGACAATACCAAGAGACCCAGTACTTC
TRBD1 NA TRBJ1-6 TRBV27 CASSTRDRGYNSPLHF TGTGCCAGCAGTACCCGGGACAGGGGATATAATTCACCCCTCCACTTT
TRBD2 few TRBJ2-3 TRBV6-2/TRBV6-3 CASSSPRTSGSSDTQYF TGTGCCAGCAGCTCTCCCCGGACTAGCGGGAGTTCAGATACGCAGTATTTT
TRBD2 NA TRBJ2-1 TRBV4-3 CASSQDPTSDEQFF TGCGCCAGCAGCCAAGATCCCACTAGCGATGAGCAGTTCTTC
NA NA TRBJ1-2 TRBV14 CASSQEAINYGYTF TGTGCCAGCAGCCAAGAGGCCATCAACTATGGCTACACCTTC
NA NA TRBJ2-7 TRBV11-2 CASSSRWSRDVGEQYF TGTGCCAGCAGCTCGAGATGGAGCAGGGATGTGGGCGAGCAGTACTTC
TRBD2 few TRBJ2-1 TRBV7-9 CASSLTGGGVVF TGTGCCAGCAGCTTAACGGGAGGCGGTGTGGTCTTC
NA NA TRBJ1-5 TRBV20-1 CSAGSFGPQHF TGCAGTGCAGGCTCATTTGGGCCCCAGCATTTT
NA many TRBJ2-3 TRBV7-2 CASSPQSTDTQYF TGTGCCAGCAGCCCCCAGAGTACGGATACGCAGTATTTT
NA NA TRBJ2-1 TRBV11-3 CASSLGRGEVNEQFF TGTGCCAGCAGCTTAGGTCGCGGAGAGGTCAATGAGCAGTTCTTC
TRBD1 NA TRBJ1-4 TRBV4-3 CASSPGTGTTNEKLFF TGCGCCAGCAGCCCCGGGACAGGCACAACTAATGAAAAACTGTTTTTT
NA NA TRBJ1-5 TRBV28 CASTEEDQPQHF TGTGCCAGCACCGAAGAAGATCAGCCCCAGCATTTT
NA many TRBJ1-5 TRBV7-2 CASSPDIYSNQPQHF TGTGCCAGCAGCCCAGACATTTATAGCAATCAGCCCCAGCATTTT
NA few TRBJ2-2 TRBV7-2 CASRLRRNTGELFF TGTGCCAGCCGGCTTCGGCGTAACACCGGGGAGCTGTTTTTT
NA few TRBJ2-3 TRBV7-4 CASSPLGTRLTDTQYF TGTGCCAGCAGCCCCCTCGGGACCCGGCTCACAGATACGCAGTATTTT
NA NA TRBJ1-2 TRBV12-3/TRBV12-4 CASSPIVYYGYTF TGTGCCAGCAGCCCGATTGTCTACTATGGCTACACCTTC
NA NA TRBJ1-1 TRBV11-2 CASSLETRTEAFF TGTGCCAGCAGCTTAGAAACTAGGACTGAAGCTTTCTTT
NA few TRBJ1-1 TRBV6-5 CASSYLSGGTEAFF TGTGCCAGCAGTTACCTATCGGGCGGTACTGAAGCTTTCTTT
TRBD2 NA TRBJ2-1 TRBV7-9 CAGTSGSSYNEQFF TGTGCAGGGACTAGCGGGAGCTCCTACAATGAGCAGTTCTTC
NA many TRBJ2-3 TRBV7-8 CASKRFRASAWGTDTQYF TGTGCCAGCAAGAGATTCAGGGCATCGGCCTGGGGCACAGATACGCAGTATTTT
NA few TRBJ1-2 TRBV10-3 CAISESGTGWYGYTF TGTGCCATCAGTGAGTCGGGCACAGGGTGGTATGGCTACACCTTC
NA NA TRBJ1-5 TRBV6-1 CASLKNRGVQPQHF TGTGCCAGCCTCAAGAATCGAGGGGTTCAGCCCCAGCATTTT
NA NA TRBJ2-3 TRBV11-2 CASSRTKWTASTDTQYF TGTGCCAGCAGCCGGACCAAATGGACAGCTAGCACAGATACGCAGTATTTT
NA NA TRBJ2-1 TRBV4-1 CASSPGLTANEQFF TGCGCCAGCAGCCCCGGTCTGACTGCGAATGAGCAGTTCTTC
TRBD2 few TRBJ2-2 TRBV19 CASSSGSPSGELFF TGTGCCAGTAGTAGCGGGAGCCCTTCCGGGGAGCTGTTTTTT
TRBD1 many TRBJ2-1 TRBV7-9 CASSSLFRDRGNEQFF TGTGCCAGCAGCTCCTTATTCCGGGACAGGGGCAATGAGCAGTTCTTC
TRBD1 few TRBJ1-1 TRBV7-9 CASSLTGGLGGTEAFF TGTGCCAGCAGCTTGACAGGGGGGCTTGGGGGCACTGAAGCTTTCTTT
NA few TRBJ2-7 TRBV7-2 CASRLRLASDEQYF TGTGCCAGCAGACTCAGGCTAGCTAGCGACGAGCAGTACTTC
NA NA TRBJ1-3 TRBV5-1 CASSLPGDTIYF TGCGCCAGCAGCCTCCCGGGAGACACCATATATTTT
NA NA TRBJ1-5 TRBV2 CASSEEVQPQHF TGTGCCAGCAGTGAAGAGGTGCAGCCCCAGCATTTT
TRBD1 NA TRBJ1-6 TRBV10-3 CAISESGQGSSPLHF TGTGCCATCAGTGAGTCGGGACAGGGTAGTTCACCCCTCCACTTT
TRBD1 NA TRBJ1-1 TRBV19 CVAGGELSATEAFF TGTGTGGCAGGGGGCGAATTGTCGGCCACTGAAGCTTTCTTT
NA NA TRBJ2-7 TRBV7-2 CASSSWGGHNYEQYF TGTGCCAGCAGCTCCTGGGGGGGACATAACTACGAGCAGTACTTC
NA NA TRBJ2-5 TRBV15 CATSREIQETQYF TGTGCCACCAGCCGGGAAATCCAAGAGACCCAGTACTTC
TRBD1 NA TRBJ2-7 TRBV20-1 CSARQGFEQYF TGCAGTGCGCGACAGGGGTTCGAGCAGTACTTC
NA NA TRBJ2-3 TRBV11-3 CASSLRRGTADTQYF TGTGCCAGCAGCTTAAGGAGGGGGACCGCAGATACGCAGTATTTT
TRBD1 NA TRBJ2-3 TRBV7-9 CASRQGGVTDTQYF TGTGCCAGCAGACAGGGGGGCGTCACAGATACGCAGTATTTT